The sample holds one count of the clone carrying this T cell receptor (beta chain). Its antigen remains unknown. CD8 cells classed as naive were CD45RO-negative and positively selected for CCR7, excluding terminally differentiated effector memory CD45RA+ cells. Assay execution took place at the deep level. TCRdb's table, derived via immunoSEQ multiplex PCR, lists solely in-frame clones and lacks some. The sample comprises about 2 million clones, just under 95% of which are singletons, and 0.9% to 1.5% rests with the top ten. These data belong to a study of shared clonotypes between healthy human individuals. Study overall: Donor composition was two women and a few men, aged 18 to 49.

Study outcomes and limitations: Clonotype sharing among donors was thought likely to change with sequencing depth. Roughly 4.7% was the fraction of naive CD4 clonotypes found shared across several donors.

This clonotype originated in a man aged 18 to 29 in good health. Material: naive CD8+ T cells sorted from blood.

CDR3: CASSHLVLAGGKTETQYF. In nucleotides, the CDR3 is TGTGCCAGCAGCCATTTAGTACTAGCGGGGGGAAAGACAGAGACCCAGTACTTC. The rearrangement joins TRBV14 to TRBJ2-5, with TRBD2 matching over 12 bases. The CDR3 loop spans 18 amino acids. V lost 3 bases and J lost 4; bases outside the gene matches: 12. CDR1 is SGHDN and CDR2 is FVKESK in the germline V gene.